The rows below give T cell receptor beta chains drawn from one sample of a study of cytomegalovirus exposure and HLA in healthy donors. Some clones are missing from TCRdb's copy, which holds only in-frame ones; the method was immunoSEQ multiplex PCR. The sample yields 150,000 to 200,000 clones, over 75% seen once. What was sequenced was PBMCs. The origin of the receptors is a man aged 45-65 years in good health and CMV-seropositive. The CDR3 runs from the conserved cysteine through the conserved F or W. Each record gives: J gene, V gene, D gene, clone size, CDR3 length, CDR3 DNA, CDR3 protein. D genes are given only for firm matches. A row's size may be missing; if present it is once, few, many or a size class.

>TRBJ1-2|TRBV30|.|.|13
TGTGCCTGTTGCCCCACAGGGTTTGGTGGCTACACCTTC
CACCPTGFGGYTF
>TRBJ1-2|TRBV2|.|once|15
TGTGCCAGCAAACTAGAACAGGGCTCTAACTATGGCTACACCTTC
CASKLEQGSNYGYTF
>TRBJ1-2|TRBV11-1|.|few|14
TGTGCCAGCAGCTTAGATGCCCTAAACTATGGCTACACCTTC
CASSLDALNYGYTF
>TRBJ2-3|TRBV27|TRBD2|.|18
TGTGCCAGCAGTTTCTCGGTGGGGACTAGCGGGGGGGCGGATACGCAGTATTTT
CASSFSVGTSGGADTQYF
>TRBJ2-1|TRBV2|TRBD2|.|15
TGTGCCAGCAGTGAAAGGCTAGCGGGGGGGAATGAGCAGTTCTTC
CASSERLAGGNEQFF
>TRBJ1-2|TRBV11-2|TRBD1|few|15
TGTGCCAGCAGCTTCTTACAGGGGGATGGCTATGGCTACACCTTC
CASSFLQGDGYGYTF
>TRBJ1-2|TRBV9|TRBD1|.|14
TGTGCCAGCAGCACCGGACAGGGGAGCTATGGCTACACCTTC
CASSTGQGSYGYTF
>TRBJ1-1|TRBV5-5|TRBD1|.|17
TGTGCCAGCAGCTTTGGGCGGCAGGGGGGTCAAAACACTGAAGCTTTCTTT
CASSFGRQGGQNTEAFF
>TRBJ2-7|TRBV13|.|few|13
TGTGCCAGCAGCGTCGGGATTTCCTACGAGCAGTACTTC
CASSVGISYEQYF
>TRBJ1-2|TRBV28|TRBD1|few|14
TGTGCCAGCAGCGGACAGGACCTTATAGGTGGCTACACCTTC
CASSGQDLIGGYTF
>TRBJ2-5|TRBV14|TRBD2|.|16
TGTGCCAGCAGCCAAGATGAACTAGCGGTTTTAGGGACCCAGTACTTC
CASSQDELAVLGTQYF
>TRBJ2-5|TRBV28|TRBD1|.|15
TGTGCCAGCAGTTCACCGGGACAGGGTTCGAGGGCCCAGTACTTC
CASSSPGQGSRAQYF
>TRBJ2-5|TRBV5-1|TRBD1|.|17
TGCGCCAGCAGCTTGGTCCCCGGGACAGGGGGTGCTGAGACCCAGTACTTC
CASSLVPGTGGAETQYF
>TRBJ2-1|TRBV9|.|.|14
.
CASSVALGTPWPFF
>TRBJ1-2|TRBV7-9|TRBD1|.|18
TGTTCCAGCAGCCCCGGGGCGGGACAGCTACAATCTAACTATGGCTACACCTTC
CSSSPGAGQLQSNYGYTF
>TRBJ2-5|TRBV19|TRBD1|.|14
TGTGCCAGTGGGGACAGGGGGCTTGGAGAGACCCAGTACTTC
CASGDRGLGETQYF
>TRBJ1-4|TRBV4-3|.|.|17
TGCGCCAGCAGCACAGGGTTTGGGTTAGGTGCTAATGAAAAACTGTTTTTT
CASSTGFGLGANEKLFF
>TRBJ1-6|TRBV18|.|few|19
TGTGCCAGCTCACCACTTTCCTTGACGGCCGACTTATATAATTCACCCCTCCACTTT
CASSPLSLTADLYNSPLHF
>TRBJ2-2|TRBV5-1|.|.|14
TGCGCCAGCAGCTTGGACAGGGTCCCCGGGGAGCTGTTTTTT
CASSLDRVPGELFF
>TRBJ2-2|TRBV14|.|.|16
TGTGCCAGCAGCCACCTCTCCGGGACAACCACCGGGGAGCTGTTTTTT
CASSHLSGTTTGELFF
>TRBJ1-2|TRBV29-1|.|once|14
TGCAGCGTTGAGAACCCTGGACAGCCCTATGGCTACACCTTC
CSVENPGQPYGYTF
>TRBJ1-1|TRBV28|TRBD1|few|15
TGTGCCAGCAGAAACCAGGGGGCGCAAGGGACTGAAGCTTTCTTT
CASRNQGAQGTEAFF
>TRBJ2-1|TRBV6-5|TRBD1|.|13
TGTGCCAGCAGCACAGGACAGGGCGGTGAGCAGTTCTTC
CASSTGQGGEQFF